These T cell receptor beta chains were read from a single sample in a study of T cell changes during pregnancy in multiple sclerosis. Sequencing used immunoSEQ multiplex PCR; TCRdb keeps in-frame clones, though not all of them. The sample contains tens of thousands of clones, around 90% of which appear only once. Material: peripheral blood, obtained in the first trimester of pregnancy. These receptors originate from a female donor with multiple sclerosis, enrolled in a pregnancy study. Each CDR3 is given with its conserved first and last residue. The D gene is left open where the match is weak. Clone size appears in some rows only: once, few, many, or a class for an expanded clone.

-,11,-,TRBV9,TRBJ1-3,TGTGCCAGCAGCGATAGAAACACCATATATTTT,CASSDRNTIYF
-,12,-,TRBV6-5,TRBJ2-7,TGTGCCAGCAGCGACAACTCCTACGAACAGTACTTC,CASSDNSYEQYF
TRBD2,17,-,TRBV7-2,TRBJ2-3,TGTGCCAGCAGTTCTCCCCTAGCGGGAGGGGACACAGATACGCAGTATTTT,CASSSPLAGGDTDTQYF
-,13,-,TRBV6-5,TRBJ1-2,TGTGCCAGCAGTTACCGTCGGGGGGATGGCTACACCTTC,CASSYRRGDGYTF
-,13,-,TRBV25-1,TRBJ1-1,TGTGCCAGCAGTGCCCGACGTGGACTTGAAGCTTTCTTT,CASSARRGLEAFF
TRBD1,13,few,TRBV11-2,TRBJ1-2,TGTGCCAGCAGCTCCGGGACAGGGGTAGGCTACACCTTC,CASSSGTGVGYTF
TRBD1,14,-,TRBV6-1,TRBJ1-1,TGTGCCAGCAGTATGGACAGGGGAAACACTGAAGCTTTCTTT,CASSMDRGNTEAFF
TRBD1,19,-,TRBV27,TRBJ2-1,TGTGCCAGCAGGAAGCGGACAGGAGTAGAGGGTGGCTCCTACAATGAGCAGTTCTTC,CASRKRTGVEGGSYNEQFF
-,15,medium-sized,TRBV5-4,TRBJ1-1,TGTGCCAGCAGCTTGCTAGGGGAGGGGAACACTGAAGCTTTCTTT,CASSLLGEGNTEAFF
-,14,-,TRBV6-6,TRBJ1-5,TGTGCCAGCAGTTCACGACGGGGCAATCAGCCCCAGCATTTT,CASSSRRGNQPQHF
TRBD2,13,-,TRBV19,TRBJ2-3,TGTGCCAGTAGTGAAAAGCGGGGAGATACGCAGTATTTT,CASSEKRGDTQYF
TRBD1,16,-,TRBV5-4,TRBJ1-1,TGTGCCAGCAGCACCGGGACAGGGTTTGAAAACACTGAAGCTTTCTTT,CASSTGTGFENTEAFF
TRBD2,14,-,TRBV7-2,TRBJ2-7,TGTGCCAGCAGCACAACTAGCGGGACTTACGAGCAGTACTTC,CASSTTSGTYEQYF
-,15,-,TRBV29-1,TRBJ2-6,TGCAGGGGGGGCCCAGACAGGGCTGGGGCCAACGTCCTGACTTTC,CRGGPDRAGANVLTF